The 10 T cell receptor beta chains in this list originate from one sample, sequenced in a study of blood T cell repertoires in COVID-19. Method: immunoSEQ multiplex PCR; TCRdb's copy keeps in-frame clones and lacks some. The sample holds approximately 120,000 clones, about 74% seen once. The sequenced material came from peripheral blood. These TCRs come from a man at least 80 years old with COVID-19, enrolled during active disease.

The V call is TRBV4-3, the J call TRBJ2-2; 7 bases align to TRBD2. The J segment lost 3 bases and the V segment lost 3 bases, leaving 10 bases of the junction unmatched. Germline CDR1 and CDR2: LGHNA and YSLEER. The CDR3 is 17 residues long. Here the CDR3 reads CASSQFVATSHTGELFF. CDR3 nucleotide sequence: TGCGCCAGCAGCCAGTTCGTCGCGACTAGCCACACCGGGGAGCTGTTTTTT.

On this clone itself: Other DNA sequences from this sample encode an identical CDR3 as well. This chain joins TRBV15 and TRBJ1-2, with no clear D. V lost 0 bases, J lost 7 bases, and 6 bases lay in between. The length of the CDR3 is 12 residues. Germline V gives CDR1 LNHNV, CDR2 YYDKDF (reference sequence). The DNA for the CDR3 is TGTGCCACCAGCAGAGATGGAGGTGGCTACACCTTC. Translation: CATSRDGGGYTF.

The CDR3 sequence is CASSPMGGSVKGEYF. The CDR3, as DNA: TGTGCCAGCAGCCCAATGGGGGGATCAGTCAAAGGCGAGTACTTC. The rearrangement joins TRBV28 to TRBJ2-7; tentatively, D is TRBD2 (6 bases). The CDR3 is 15 amino acids. Germline V gene sequence: CDR1 MDHEN, CDR2 SYDVKM. V was trimmed by 6 bases and J by 11 bases, leaving 26 bases between them.

The V and J genes are TRBV27 and TRBJ2-3; 7 bases match TRBD2. The CDR3 length is 17 residues. The V gene end was trimmed by 7 bases and the J gene end by 1 base; junction bases not matched to a gene: 14. Germline V lookup: CDR1 MNHEY, CDR2 SMNVEV (reference sequence). The CDR3 DNA reads TGTGCCAGCACCTTCTCCCGGTGGCTAGCGGGCACAGATACGCAGTATTTT. It codes for CASTFSRWLAGTDTQYF.

The chain combines TRBV19 with TRBJ1-1, with D perhaps TRBD1 (6 bases). CDR3 length equals 15 residues. Per the germline V gene, CDR1 is LNHDA and CDR2 is SQIVND (reference sequence). V was cut by 5 bases and J by 4 bases, with 17 bases left in between. This CDR3 is CASSAAQQGLTEAFF. The DNA of the CDR3 is TGTGCCAGTAGTGCCGCCCAACAGGGTCTCACTGAAGCTTTCTTT.

The V and J genes are TRBV30 and TRBJ2-3, with a weak D call TRBD2 (5 bases). Germline CDR1 is GTSNPN and CDR2 is SVGIG (reference sequence). Trimming took 5 bases from V and 0 from J, leaving 6 bases between them. The CDR3 contains 12 residues. The CDR3 bases are TGTGCCTGGGGCGGGAGCACAGATACGCAGTATTTT. It codes for CAWGGSTDTQYF.

The CDR3 DNA follows: TGTGCCAGCAGTTACTCTTTCGCGAGCTCTGGAAACACCATATATTTT. Translating gives CASSYSFASSGNTIYF. J is TRBJ1-3 and V is TRBV6-5, with D unresolved. Germline lookup yields CDR1 MNHEY and CDR2 SVGAGI. The germline V and J ends were trimmed by 0 bases and 0 bases, with 9 bases remaining between them. The CDR3 sequence is 16 residues long.

The gene calls are TRBV7-3 and TRBJ2-3; 8 bases fit TRBD2. Per the germline V gene, CDR1 is SGHTA and CDR2 is FQGTGA. This CDR3 contains 16 residues. J was trimmed by 6 bases and V by 5 bases; bases with no gene match: 13. The CDR3 DNA follows: TGTGCCAGCAGCCCGACCCGAGCCGGGAGGGGTGATACGCAGTATTTT. This translates into CASSPTRAGRGDTQYF.

This clone was seen a single time. The rearrangement joins TRBV6-5 to TRBJ2-7, with D possibly matching TRBD2 (6 bases). Trimming pared 0 bases from V and 2 bases from J, leaving 14 bases between. CDR3 size: 16 residues. Germline assignment: CDR1 MNHEY and CDR2 SVGAGI. As DNA, the CDR3 is TGTGCCAGCAGTTACTCGTTCGCGGGACGCCCCTACGAGCAGTACTTC. It specifies CASSYSFAGRPYEQYF.

V and J are TRBV11-2 and TRBJ2-7; 9 nucleotides agree with TRBD1. The trim removed 4 bases at V and 6 bases at J, leaving 7 bases unmatched. There are 14 residues in the CDR3. The germline gives CDR1 SGHAT, CDR2 FQNNGV. CDR3 in amino acids: CASSSAGQGGEQYF. The DNA of the CDR3 is TGTGCCAGCAGCTCAGCGGGACAGGGAGGCGAGCAGTACTTC. The complete variable domain, with remaining parts taken from reference TRBV11-2 and TRBJ2-7, reads EAGVAQSPRYKIIEKRQSVAFWCNPISGHATLYWYQQILGQGPKLLIQFQNNGVVDDSQLPKDRFSAERLKGVDSTLKIQPAKLEDSAVYLCASSSAGQGGEQYFGPGTRLTVT.